These 28 T cell receptor beta chains came from one sample sequenced in a study of shared clonotypes between healthy human individuals. This table comes from immunoSEQ multiplex PCR, and its TCRdb copy is limited to in-frame clones, with some not included. The sample consists of 550,000 to 600,000 clones, 95% to 98% of them appearing once. Naive CD8 cells were CD45RO-negative, positively selected for CCR7, excluding terminally differentiated effector memory CD45RA+ cells. Sample: naive CD8+ T cells sorted from blood. The receptors come from a man under 40 in good health.

Details on this clone: This sample also contains other DNA sequences that code for the same CDR3. The V gene is TRBV4-3, the J gene TRBJ2-3, with no clear D. The CDR3 covers 15 residues. CDR1 and CDR2 (germline): LGHNA, YSLEER. V was trimmed by 0 bases and J by 0 bases, leaving 7 bases between them. The CDR3 spells CASSQEGGSTDTQYF. The CDR3 bases are TGCGCCAGCAGCCAAGAGGGTGGTAGCACAGATACGCAGTATTTT.

The chain recombines TRBV7-9 with TRBJ1-1, with 7 bases identical to TRBD1. With 5 bases clipped from V and 0 bases from J, the junction kept 9 bases outside the gene matches. The CDR3 extends over 16 amino acids. Germline CDR1 reads SEHNR; CDR2 reads FQNEAQ (reference sequence). CDR3 sequence: CASSVPRGQMNTEAFF. The CDR3 DNA reads as TGTGCCAGCAGCGTTCCGCGGGGACAGATGAACACTGAAGCTTTCTTT.

As for this clone: Other DNA sequences within the sample encode an identical CDR3. In DNA, the CDR3 is TGTGCCAGCAGCGTCGGGACTGGGGCCTACGAGCAGTACTTC. Residues: CASSVGTGAYEQYF. V is TRBV9 and J is TRBJ2-7; possible D gene TRBD2, 6 bases. The germline V gene encodes CDR1 SGDLS and CDR2 YYNGEE. The CDR3 covers 14 residues. V was pared by 2 bases and J by 2 bases, with 11 bases between.

The J gene is TRBJ1-5, the V gene TRBV19, with D possibly matching TRBD1 (5 bases). This CDR3 has 16 residues. Trimming stripped 3 bases from V and 6 bases from J, with 18 bases between. Looked up from germline, CDR1 is LNHDA and CDR2 is SQIVND (reference sequence). In DNA form, the CDR3 reads TGTGCCAGTAGTATCTCCCTTACAGGTCCAAGTCAGCCCCAGCATTTT. Protein sequence: CASSISLTGPSQPQHF. The full variable domain, in which reference TRBV19 and TRBJ1-5 provide the parts outside the CDR3, is DGGITQSPKYLFRKEGQNVTLSCEQNLNHDAMYWYRQDPGQGLRLIYYSQIVNDFQKGDIAEGYSVSREKKESFPLTVTSAQKNPTAFYLCASSISLTGPSQPQHFGDGTRLSIL.

V and J are TRBV5-5 and TRBJ1-2; D is unclear. Trimming removed 0 bases at V and 3 bases at J, with 9 bases between. Germline assignment: CDR1 SGHKS and CDR2 YYEKEE (reference sequence). This CDR3 spans 14 amino acids. Written as DNA, the CDR3 is TGTGCCAGCAGCTTGGTGGGGATCGACTATGGCTACACCTTC. Translation: CASSLVGIDYGYTF.

The chain is built from TRBV5-4 and TRBJ1-1, with D unclear. Germline V gene lookup returns CDR1 SGHNT and CDR2 YYREEE (reference sequence). The CDR3 runs to 12 residues. Trimming stripped 4 bases from V and 8 bases from J, with 12 bases between. CDR3 DNA: TGTGCCAGCAGCGCTTCAAAAGAAGAAGCTTTCTTT. Protein sequence: CASSASKEEAFF.

The rearrangement joins TRBV4-1 to TRBJ2-3; D ambiguous. Deletions cut 0 bases from V and 4 bases from J, with 14 bases between. This CDR3 comprises 16 residues. Germline V gives CDR1 MGHRA, CDR2 YSYEKL. CDR3 nucleotides: TGCGCCAGCAGCCAAGAGGGATTCCCGACCTCAGATACGCAGTATTTT. This gives the protein CASSQEGFPTSDTQYF.

This clone was detected only once. The chain joins TRBV4-1 to TRBJ2-2; the match to TRBD2 covers 10 bases. Trimming took 4 bases from V and 4 from J; bases not matched to a gene: 3. This CDR3 has 15 residues. Germline V lookup: CDR1 MGHRA, CDR2 YSYEKL. The CDR3 reads CASSRTSGGTGELFF. The DNA of the CDR3 is TGCGCCAGCAGCCGGACTAGCGGAGGCACCGGGGAGCTGTTTTTT.

This rearrangement joins TRBV2 to TRBJ2-3, with D possibly TRBD2 on 6 matching bases. The CDR3 has 15 residues. The ends were cut back, 3 bases at V and 2 bases at J, with 12 bases in the middle. CDR1 and CDR2 from the germline V gene are SNHLY and FYNNEI. The CDR3 region is CASSERGGYTDTQYF. The CDR3 DNA is TGTGCCAGCAGTGAGCGGGGCGGTTACACAGATACGCAGTATTTT.

This chain uses TRBV27 with TRBJ2-5; no reliable D call. This CDR3 spans 14 amino acids. The V end lost 1 base, the J end lost 5 bases, and 11 bases lay between the germline ends. Per germline, CDR1 MNHEY and CDR2 SMNVEV (reference sequence). This CDR3 reads CASSLLSSWETQYF. The DNA for the CDR3 is TGTGCCAGCAGTTTATTGTCATCTTGGGAGACCCAGTACTTC.

J is TRBJ1-1 and V is TRBV7-8, with a tentative D call TRBD1 (5 bases). CDR1 and CDR2 (germline): SGHVS, FQNEAQ. Trimming shortened V by 1 base and J by 11 bases, and 8 bases separated the two germline ends. This CDR3 has 11 amino acids. CDR3 sequence (DNA): TGTGCCAGCAGCTTAGGGGGCGATGCTTTCTTT. It yields the protein CASSLGGDAFF.

The chain recombines TRBV2 with TRBJ1-4, with no clear D. The ends were cut back, 6 bases at V and 7 bases at J, with 6 bases in the middle. Germline V gives CDR1 SNHLY, CDR2 FYNNEI. The CDR3 covers 11 residues. The CDR3 sequence: CASREVEKLFF. CDR3 bases: TGTGCCAGCAGGGAGGTTGAAAAACTGTTTTTT. The full variable domain, in which reference TRBV2 and TRBJ1-4 provide the parts outside the CDR3, is EPEVTQTPSHQVTQMGQEVILRCVPISNHLYFYWYRQILGQKVEFLVSFYNNEISEKSEIFDDQFSVERPDGSNFTLKIRSTKLEDSAMYFCASREVEKLFFGSGTQLSVL.

This chain uses TRBV7-2 with TRBJ2-2; the D is unclear. V lost 4 bases and J 4 bases, leaving 19 bases between the germline ends. Germline lookup yields CDR1 SGHTA and CDR2 FQGNSA. The CDR3 loop spans 17 amino acids. The CDR3 nucleotides are TGTGCCAGCAGCTCCTCTCCAACCTTAGTTGGCACCGGGGAGCTGTTTTTT. It encodes CASSSSPTLVGTGELFF.

This chain joins TRBV28 and TRBJ2-7, with D unresolved. The CDR3 has 13 residues. CDR1 is MDHEN and CDR2 is SYDVKM in the germline V gene. The V gene lost 4 bases and the J gene lost 0 bases, with 7 bases spanning the gap. CDR3 sequence (DNA): TGTGCCAGCAGTTCACACGGCTCCTACGAGCAGTACTTC. Its translation is CASSSHGSYEQYF.

Here the CDR3 reads CASSLLHRGQSSYNEQFF. For the CDR3, the DNA is TGCGCCAGCAGCTTGCTCCACAGGGGTCAGAGCTCCTACAATGAGCAGTTCTTC. V and J are TRBV5-1 and TRBJ2-1; 7 bases are a match to TRBD1. V lost 1 base, J lost 0 bases, and 10 bases stayed unmatched. The CDR3 length is 18 residues. Germline values: CDR1 SGHRS, CDR2 YFSETQ.

The gene calls are TRBV27 and TRBJ2-5; no clear D. CDR3 size: 14 residues. Germline CDR1 is MNHEY and CDR2 is SMNVEV (reference sequence). Trimming removed 2 bases from V and 5 bases from J, with 12 bases in between. CDR3 residues: CASSLVGPWETQYF. CDR3 DNA: TGTGCCAGCAGTTTAGTTGGTCCGTGGGAGACCCAGTACTTC.

This chain links TRBV7-9 with TRBJ2-7; 15 positions agree with TRBD2. The V and J ends lost 2 bases and 2 bases, in that order; junction bases with no gene match: 7. Germline V CDR1 and CDR2: SEHNR, FQNEAQ (reference sequence). CDR3 size: 18 residues. Here the CDR3 DNA reads TGTGCCAGCAGCTTATTCGGACTAGCGGGAGGGCCCACCTACGAGCAGTACTTC. As protein: CASSLFGLAGGPTYEQYF.

The chain combines TRBV10-2 with TRBJ1-1, with a possible D match to TRBD1 (5 bases). Deletions cut 8 bases from V and 2 bases from J, with 12 bases between. Germline lookup yields CDR1 WSHSY and CDR2 SAAADI. CDR3 length equals 13 residues. CDR3: CASLPQGNTEAFF. The CDR3 bases are TGCGCCAGCCTGCCCCAGGGTAACACTGAAGCTTTCTTT.

The rearrangement joins TRBV10-3 to TRBJ1-4; TRBD1 matches 12 bases. Germline assignment: CDR1 ENHRY and CDR2 SYGVKD. This CDR3 has 16 amino acids. J gave up 3 bases and V 6 bases, and 5 bases lay outside the gene matches. The CDR3 DNA sequence: TGTGCCATCAGCGGGACAGGGGGCGCGGCTAATGAAAAACTGTTTTTT. It translates to CAISGTGGAANEKLFF.

This clone was found many times. This CDR3 is also generated by other DNA sequences in the sample. This chain uses TRBV27 with TRBJ1-4; D is perhaps TRBD1 (5 bases). The germline V and J ends were trimmed by 2 bases and 6 bases, with 10 bases remaining between them. This CDR3 region has 14 residues. From germline, CDR1 is MNHEY and CDR2 SMNVEV (reference sequence). For the CDR3, the DNA is TGTGCCAGCAGTTTACTGGGGGGAGATGAAAAACTGTTTTTT. Translated: CASSLLGGDEKLFF.

The chain is built from TRBV14 and TRBJ1-2, with unresolved D. Germline CDR1 and CDR2: SGHDN and FVKESK. Trimming removed 0 bases from V and 2 bases from J, with 7 bases in between. The CDR3 totals 14 residues. CDR3 protein: CASSQEAGNYGYTF. The DNA for the CDR3 is TGTGCCAGCAGCCAAGAGGCGGGGAACTATGGCTACACCTTC.

The J gene is TRBJ2-1, the V gene TRBV18; 7 bases are shared with TRBD1. Germline V lookup: CDR1 KGHSH, CDR2 LQKENI. V shed 1 base, J shed 3 bases, and the junction held 3 bases outside the gene matches. The CDR3 has 15 amino acids. The CDR3 loop reads CASSPHTGDYNEQFF. The DNA of the CDR3 is TGTGCCAGCTCACCACATACAGGGGACTACAATGAGCAGTTCTTC. The full variable domain, in which reference TRBV18 and TRBJ2-1 provide the parts outside the CDR3, is NAGVMQNPRHLVRRRGQEARLRCSPMKGHSHVYWYRQLPEEGLKFMVYLQKENIIDESGMPKERFSAEFPKEGPSILRIQQVVRGDSAAYFCASSPHTGDYNEQFFGPGTRLTVL.

The chain links TRBV27 to TRBJ2-2; D is unresolved. This CDR3 is built from 12 residues. Trimming cost V 0 bases and J 7 bases, with 3 bases left between them. Germline V CDR1 and CDR2: MNHEY, SMNVEV (reference sequence). Here the CDR3 reads CASSLSHGELFF. Here the CDR3 DNA reads TGTGCCAGCAGTTTATCGCACGGGGAGCTGTTTTTT.

The chain has TRBV6-5 and TRBJ1-4, with D tentatively TRBD1 (6 bases). The CDR3 length is 15 residues. Trimming removed 0 bases at V and 7 bases at J, with 12 bases between. Germline V gives CDR1 MNHEY, CDR2 SVGAGI. CDR3 loop: CASSYSNGGSEKLFF. CDR3 nucleotide sequence: TGTGCCAGCAGTTACTCGAACGGGGGCAGTGAAAAACTGTTTTTT.

The chain is built from TRBV4-3 and TRBJ1-1; D is uncertain. Germline CDR1 reads LGHNA; CDR2 reads YSLEER. V gave up 1 base and J gave up 2 bases, with 5 bases separating them. CDR3 length equals 13 residues. CDR3 sequence reads: CASSQGYNTEAFF. DNA of the CDR3: TGCGCCAGCAGCCAAGGCTACAACACTGAAGCTTTCTTT.

This rearrangement joins TRBV29-1 to TRBJ2-7; D gene uncertain. This CDR3 comprises 15 residues. Trimming left V 5 bases short and J 3 bases short, with 20 bases between. Looked up from germline, CDR1 is SQVTM and CDR2 is ANQGSEA. The CDR3, as DNA: TGCAGCGTTATCCCCGGAGACAAGGTTGTCTACGAGCAGTACTTC. This sequence encodes CSVIPGDKVVYEQYF.

The CDR3 loop reads CASSRTGVGNQPQHF. CDR3 nucleotides: TGTGCCAGCAGTAGGACAGGGGTGGGCAATCAGCCCCAGCATTTT. This chain links TRBV27 with TRBJ1-5, with 9 bases identical to TRBD1. V was pared by 5 bases and J by 2 bases, with 4 bases of the junction left unmatched. There are 15 residues in the CDR3. Germline V CDR1 and CDR2: MNHEY, SMNVEV (reference sequence).

The V call is TRBV9, the J call TRBJ2-1, with 11 bases fitting TRBD2. J was trimmed by 9 bases and V by 4 bases; bases with no gene match: 9. Germline V gene data show CDR1 as SGDLS and CDR2 as YYNGEE. This CDR3 is 15 amino acids long. The CDR3 nucleotides are TGTGCCAGCAGCCCGCGAACCGGGACTAGCGGTGAGCAGTTCTTC. Its translation: CASSPRTGTSGEQFF.